The 13 T cell receptor beta chains in this list originate from one sample, sequenced in a study of radiation and T cells in renal cell carcinoma. Described time point: baseline pretreatment blood. Indicated treatment: 15 Gy SBRT to primary tumor, nephrectomy 4 weeks later. Generated by immunoSEQ multiplex PCR, the TCRdb table keeps only in-frame clones and is missing some. The table lists about 140,000 clones, approximately 87% of them singletons. The source material was blood, sampled from a patient whose treatment included radiotherapy and nephrectomy. These receptors were collected from a woman between 45 and 65 years old with renal cell carcinoma.

This chain connects TRBV10-2 to TRBJ2-7; 11 bases map to TRBD2. This CDR3 is 15 amino acids long. J gave up 3 bases and V 4 bases, and 5 bases lay outside the gene matches. CDR1 is WSHSY, CDR2 SAAADI, per germline. The CDR3: CASSVASGGIYEQYF. The CDR3 nucleotides read TGCGCCAGCAGTGTTGCTAGCGGGGGGATCTACGAGCAGTACTTC.

The chain joins TRBV19 to TRBJ1-1, with D possibly being TRBD1 (6 bases). Per the germline V gene, CDR1 is LNHDA and CDR2 is SQIVND (reference sequence). CDR3 size: 13 residues. V was pared by 5 bases and J by 1 base, with 8 bases between. The CDR3 is CASSPGQNTEAFF. The CDR3 nucleotides read TGTGCCAGTAGTCCGGGACAGAACACTGAAGCTTTCTTT.

The chain couples TRBV5-6 to TRBJ2-4; 11 positions agree with TRBD2. The trim removed 2 bases at V and 3 bases at J, leaving 4 bases unmatched. Germline V lookup: CDR1 SGHDT, CDR2 YYEEEE. The CDR3 consists of 16 residues. This CDR3 is CASSFLAGGGKNIQYF. The CDR3 DNA is TGTGCCAGCAGCTTCCTAGCGGGGGGCGGCAAAAACATTCAGTACTTC.

The V and J genes are TRBV5-4 and TRBJ1-1, with a possible D match to TRBD1 (5 bases). The V gene's germline CDR1 is SGHNT and CDR2 YYREEE (reference sequence). V gave up 4 bases and J gave up 7 bases, with 11 bases separating them. This CDR3 spans 12 amino acids. The CDR3 DNA sequence: TGTGCCAGCAGCCACGGGACGATTGAAGCTTTCTTT. This translates into CASSHGTIEAFF.

This chain uses TRBV18 with TRBJ1-2; D unresolved. This CDR3 is 14 amino acids long. V was clipped by 3 bases and J by 0 bases, with 8 bases between them. CDR1 and CDR2 (germline): KGHSH, LQKENI. The DNA of the CDR3 is TGTGCCAGCTCACCCGGGCCTACTAACTATGGCTACACCTTC. Translation: CASSPGPTNYGYTF.

Comment on this clone: At one boundary the junction diverges from the germline segment, which might be a read error. The chain is built from TRBV4-1 and TRBJ2-7; D uncertain. This CDR3 is 13 amino acids long. CDR1 and CDR2 from the germline V gene are MGHRA and YSYEKL. CDR3 DNA sequence: TGCGCCAGCAGCCGCATCCCCTCCCACGAGCAGTACTTC. Encoded protein: CASSRIPSHEQYF.

The CDR3 is CASSFSGSRGYEQYF. CDR3 nucleotides: TGTGCCAGCAGCTTCTCAGGGTCCCGTGGGTATGAGCAGTACTTC. The chain carries TRBV7-9 and TRBJ2-7, with D possibly TRBD1 on 5 matching bases. Germline V gene data show CDR1 as SEHNR and CDR2 as FQNEAQ (reference sequence). This CDR3 has 15 residues. Trimming removed 3 bases at V and 7 bases at J, with 19 bases between.

The chain employs TRBV5-1 and TRBJ2-3; 8 bases agree with TRBD2. The CDR3 sequence is 16 residues long. In germline, CDR1 is SGHRS, CDR2 YFSETQ. After removal of 0 bases from V and 0 bases from J, the junction contained 3 bases not matched to a gene. The CDR3 protein is CASSLAGGASTDTQYF. CDR3 DNA sequence: TGCGCCAGCAGCTTGGCGGGGGGGGCAAGCACAGATACGCAGTATTTT.

The genes are TRBV30 and TRBJ2-3, with no clear D. This CDR3 is 13 amino acids long. Per germline, CDR1 GTSNPN and CDR2 SVGIG (reference sequence). Trimming took 8 bases from V and 1 from J, leaving 13 bases between them. In nucleotides, the CDR3 is TGTGCCCGCGAGATGGGTCGCACAGATACGCAGTATTTT. The encoded protein is CAREMGRTDTQYF.

The chain carries TRBV7-2 and TRBJ2-1; D not certain. The CDR3 extends over 12 amino acids. Trimming shortened V by 1 base and J by 7 bases, and 5 bases separated the two germline ends. Germline loops: CDR1 SGHTA, CDR2 FQGNSA. The DNA for the CDR3 is TGTGCCAGCAGCTTAGGTATAAATGAGCAGTTCTTC. Amino acid sequence: CASSLGINEQFF.

This chain uses TRBV29-1 with TRBJ1-1, with 7 bases aligning to TRBD1. The CDR3 contains 16 residues. Germline V CDR1 and CDR2: SQVTM, ANQGSEA. With 6 bases clipped from V and 5 bases from J, the junction kept 18 bases outside the gene matches. CDR3 DNA sequence: TGCAGCGTCCACCGACAGGGAATCGAAGCTAGGACTGAAGCTTTCTTT. Translation gives CSVHRQGIEARTEAFF.

The V call is TRBV4-3, the J call TRBJ2-2, with no clear D. V lost 6 bases, J lost 2 bases, and 10 bases lay in between. The CDR3 extends over 14 amino acids. Germline V gives CDR1 LGHNA, CDR2 YSLEER. DNA for the CDR3: TGCGCCAGCAGAGGGAATCAAAACACCGGGGAGCTGTTTTTT. Translated: CASRGNQNTGELFF.

This clone was observed a handful of times. CDR3 sequence (DNA): TGTGCCATCAGTGAGTACACTGAAGCTTTCTTT. Protein: CAISEYTEAFF. The J gene is TRBJ1-1, the V gene TRBV10-3; D gene unclear. Germline CDR1 reads ENHRY; CDR2 reads SYGVKD. V lost 1 base and J lost 3, with 0 bases in between. The CDR3 loop spans 11 amino acids.